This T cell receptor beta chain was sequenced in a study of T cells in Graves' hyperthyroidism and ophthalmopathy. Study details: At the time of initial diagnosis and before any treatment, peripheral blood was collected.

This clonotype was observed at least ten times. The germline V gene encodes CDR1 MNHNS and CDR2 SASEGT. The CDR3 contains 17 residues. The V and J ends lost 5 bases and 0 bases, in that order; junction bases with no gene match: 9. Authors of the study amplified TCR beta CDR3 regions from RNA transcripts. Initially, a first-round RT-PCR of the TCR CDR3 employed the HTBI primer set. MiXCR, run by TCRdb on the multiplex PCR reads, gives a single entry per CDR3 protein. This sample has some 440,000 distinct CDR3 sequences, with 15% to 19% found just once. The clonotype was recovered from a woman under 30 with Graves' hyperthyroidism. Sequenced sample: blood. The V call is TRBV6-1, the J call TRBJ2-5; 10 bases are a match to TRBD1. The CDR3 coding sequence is TGTGCCAGCAGTATCGGACAGGGGGGGATTTACCAAGAGACCCAGTACTTC. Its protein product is CASSIGQGGIYQETQYF.